Listed below are T cell receptor beta chains from one sample, sequenced in a study of shared clonotypes between healthy human individuals. Sequencing used immunoSEQ multiplex PCR; TCRdb keeps in-frame clones, though not all of them. The data hold approximately 100,000 clones, with around 68% observed a single time. The sequenced sample was memory CD8+ T cells sorted from blood. These receptors were collected from a woman aged 30 to 39 in good health. CDR3s include the opening cysteine and the closing phenylalanine or tryptophan. D genes are given only for firm matches. For some rows the clone size is stated as once, few or many, or as a class when expanded; others skip it.

v_call	j_call	d_call	clone_size	cdr3_aa	cdr3_nt
TRBV4-1	TRBJ1-3	NA	NA	CASSQPNPLTFSGNTIYF	TGCGCCAGCAGCCAACCTAACCCGTTGACATTCTCTGGAAACACCATATATTTT
TRBV30	TRBJ2-5	TRBD2	NA	CAWSVRGLLSGRPWTQYF	TGTGCCTGGAGTGTAAGAGGACTTCTAAGCGGGAGACCTTGGACCCAGTACTTC
TRBV7-8	TRBJ2-7	NA	NA	CASSLVPAGWFEQYF	TGTGCCAGCAGCTTAGTCCCGGCGGGTTGGTTCGAGCAGTACTTC
TRBV18	TRBJ2-3	TRBD1	NA	CASSQPDRGPGTDTQYF	TGTGCCAGCTCACAACCCGACAGGGGTCCGGGGACAGATACGCAGTATTTT
TRBV9	TRBJ2-1	TRBD2	NA	CASSEDTSGYEQFF	TGTGCCAGCAGCGAGGACACTAGCGGGTACGAGCAGTTCTTC
TRBV5-1	TRBJ2-1	TRBD2	few	CASSQRDYAPQFF	TGCGCCAGCAGTCAAAGGGACTACGCTCCTCAGTTCTTC
TRBV28	TRBJ2-1	NA	NA	CASQGGAGATDEQFF	TGTGCCAGCCAAGGCGGGGCAGGAGCTACGGATGAGCAGTTCTTC
TRBV25-1	TRBJ2-5	NA	few	CASSEPGAGAKETQYF	TGTGCCAGCAGTGAGCCGGGCGCCGGGGCGAAAGAGACCCAGTACTTC
TRBV14	TRBJ2-3	NA	NA	CASSQEFLSTDTQYF	TGTGCCAGCAGCCAAGAATTTCTGTCCACAGATACGCAGTATTTT
TRBV7-9	TRBJ2-1	NA	NA	CASSWGDGLLNNEQFF	TGTGCCAGCAGTTGGGGGGACGGACTTCTTAACAATGAGCAGTTCTTC
TRBV7-9	TRBJ2-1	NA	NA	CASSLAGVRDEQFF	TGTGCCAGCAGCTTAGCGGGAGTTCGCGATGAGCAGTTCTTC
TRBV9	TRBJ2-7	NA	NA	CASSVEGSSSYEQYF	TGTGCCAGCAGCGTAGAAGGGAGCTCTAGTTACGAGCAGTACTTC
TRBV27	TRBJ2-3	NA	NA	CASIPWGPMTSPSTDTQYF	TGTGCCAGCATTCCTTGGGGCCCCATGACATCACCCAGCACAGATACGCAGTATTTT
TRBV6-6	TRBJ1-2	NA	few	CASSRQGSMGYTF	TGTGCCAGCAGTCGCCAGGGGAGCATGGGCTACACCTTC
TRBV5-6	TRBJ2-1	TRBD2	few	CASSLGGSYYNEQFF	TGTGCCAGCAGCTTGGGCGGGAGTTACTACAATGAGCAGTTCTTC
TRBV19	TRBJ1-2	NA	few	CASSKDRFEDYGYTF	TGTGCCAGTAGTAAGGACAGATTCGAGGACTATGGCTACACCTTC
TRBV19	TRBJ1-2	NA	NA	CASSGGRDYGYTF	TGTGCCAGTAGTGGCGGGAGGGACTATGGCTACACCTTC
TRBV5-6	TRBJ2-7	TRBD2	few	CASSKPGTSPEQYF	TGTGCCAGCAGCAAACCCGGGACTAGTCCGGAGCAGTACTTC
TRBV27	TRBJ2-7	TRBD2	few	CASRPGTSHEQYF	TGTGCCAGCAGACCCGGGACTAGCCACGAGCAGTACTTC
TRBV6-1	TRBJ2-4	TRBD2	NA	CASSDVGGGIQYF	TGTGCCAGCAGTGATGTGGGGGGGGGCATTCAGTACTTC
TRBV29-1	TRBJ2-5	NA	NA	CSDPLAAQETQYF	TGCAGCGACCCCCTGGCGGCACAAGAGACCCAGTACTTC
TRBV4-2	TRBJ2-7	TRBD2	NA	CASSQRTSGEQYF	TGTGCCAGCAGCCAAAGGACTAGCGGCGAGCAGTACTTC
TRBV5-6	TRBJ2-3	TRBD2	NA	CASSILAGITDTQYF	TGTGCCAGCAGCATTCTAGCGGGGATCACAGATACGCAGTATTTT
TRBV6-1	TRBJ2-1	NA	NA	CASSEVRDWNEQFF	TGTGCCAGCAGTGAGGTCAGGGATTGGAATGAGCAGTTCTTC
TRBV27	TRBJ2-3	NA	few	CASSLLISGGGLDTQYF	TGTGCCAGCAGTTTATTAATTAGTGGAGGGGGCCTAGATACGCAGTATTTT
TRBV6-1	TRBJ2-5	TRBD2	NA	CASSEGTRVSETQYF	TGTGCCAGCAGTGAAGGGACTAGGGTTTCAGAGACCCAGTACTTC
TRBV6-1	TRBJ2-7	TRBD1	NA	CASSEGTGGSYEQYF	TGTGCCAGCAGTGAAGGGACAGGGGGCTCCTACGAGCAGTACTTC
TRBV6-4	TRBJ2-2	TRBD2	many	CASSDLAGGNTGELFF	TGTGCCAGCAGTGACTTGGCGGGAGGTAACACCGGGGAGCTGTTTTTT
TRBV19	TRBJ1-1	TRBD1	NA	CASSIGQGTEAFF	TGTGCCAGTAGTATAGGACAGGGGACTGAAGCTTTCTTT
TRBV25-1	TRBJ1-5	NA	NA	CASSEGGAASPQHF	TGTGCCAGCAGTGAAGGGGGGGCTGCGTCGCCCCAGCATTTT
TRBV5-8	TRBJ2-7	TRBD1	NA	CASSSGIQGYNEQYF	TGTGCCAGCAGCTCTGGAATACAGGGGTATAACGAGCAGTACTTC
TRBV18	TRBJ1-4	NA	NA	CASSLRLEKLFF	TGTGCCAGCTCCCTACGCCTCGAAAAACTGTTTTTT
TRBV29-1	TRBJ2-3	TRBD2	once	CSTGGASGSTDTQYF	TGCAGCACGGGGGGAGCTAGCGGTAGCACAGATACGCAGTATTTT
TRBV30	TRBJ2-7	TRBD1	NA	CAWSAASGTGLPYEQYF	TGTGCCTGGAGTGCAGCCTCCGGGACAGGACTTCCCTACGAGCAGTACTTC
TRBV14	TRBJ2-1	NA	NA	CASRDGSSYNEQFF	TGTGCCAGCAGAGACGGGAGCTCCTACAATGAGCAGTTCTTC
TRBV5-1	TRBJ2-7	TRBD1	NA	CASTERQGIATYEQYF	TGCGCCAGCACCGAGAGACAGGGGATAGCTACCTACGAGCAGTACTTC
TRBV5-4	TRBJ1-1	NA	many	CASSPPERNTEAFF	TGTGCCAGCAGCCCACCCGAGAGAAACACTGAAGCTTTCTTT
TRBV7-8	TRBJ2-5	TRBD2	NA	CASSLDIMGDYAETQYF	TGTGCCAGCAGCTTAGATATCATGGGGGACTACGCGGAGACCCAGTACTTC
TRBV29-1	TRBJ2-2	NA	NA	CSVERRSTGELFF	TGCAGCGTTGAAAGGCGGAGCACCGGGGAGCTGTTTTTT
TRBV5-6	TRBJ2-7	NA	few	CASSLGRGYLGYEQYF	TGTGCCAGCAGCTTGGGGAGGGGTTACCTCGGCTACGAGCAGTACTTC
TRBV5-4	TRBJ2-6	NA	NA	CASSSYRESGANVLTF	TGTGCCAGCAGCTCGTACAGGGAATCTGGGGCCAACGTCCTGACTTTC
TRBV21-1	TRBJ2-7	NA	NA	CASSKVSRGTSGRSTPGEQYF	TGTGCCAGCAGCAAAGTGTCAAGAGGGACTAGCGGGAGGTCGACCCCTGGAGAGCAGTACTTC
TRBV2	TRBJ2-5	TRBD1	few	CASLGTDNQETQYF	TGTGCCAGCTTGGGGACAGATAACCAAGAGACCCAGTACTTC
TRBV11-2	TRBJ2-5	NA	few	CASSLDQETQYF	TGTGCCAGCAGCTTAGACCAAGAGACCCAGTACTTC
TRBV19	TRBJ2-2	NA	few	CASSMDIANTGELFF	TGTGCCAGTAGTATGGACATAGCGAACACCGGGGAGCTGTTTTTT
TRBV29-1	TRBJ2-7	NA	once	CSVEGDDSYEQYF	TGCAGCGTTGAAGGTGACGACTCCTACGAGCAGTACTTC
TRBV15	TRBJ2-3	TRBD2	NA	CATSRDSREIDTQYF	TGTGCCACCAGCAGAGACTCGCGGGAGATAGATACGCAGTATTTT